Listed below are T cell receptor beta chains from one sample, sequenced in a study of T cells in Graves' hyperthyroidism and ophthalmopathy. TCRdb called the multiplex PCR reads again in MiXCR, with one record for every CDR3 protein. The sample has about 480,000 distinct CDR3 sequences, roughly 22% seen once. The sample was blood. The source of these receptors is a woman aged 70-85 years with Graves' ophthalmopathy. CDR3s include the opening cysteine and the closing phenylalanine or tryptophan. The D gene is left open where the match is weak. Clone size is shown for a subset of rows, as once, few, many or a class of expanded clone.

few	TRBV20-1	NA	TRBJ2-1	TGCAGTGCCCCGTCTCTGGGCGGCATTTACAATGAGCAGTTCTTC	CSAPSLGGIYNEQFF
few	TRBV7-2	NA	TRBJ2-7	TGTGCCAGCAGCGCCACAGGGCGCACCTACGAGCAGTACTTC	CASSATGRTYEQYF
NA	TRBV20-1	TRBD2	TRBJ2-1	TGCAGTGCTAGCCCCGGGAGGTCCTACAATGAGCAGTTCTTC	CSASPGRSYNEQFF
NA	TRBV24-1	TRBD2	TRBJ2-1	TGTGCCACCAGTGACCCTGGACTAGCGGGAGGTCGGTACAATGAGCAGTTCTTC	CATSDPGLAGGRYNEQFF
many	TRBV2	NA	TRBJ1-1	TGTGCCAGCAGTCCATCCGACAGGCGGAACACTGAAGCTTTCTTT	CASSPSDRRNTEAFF
few	TRBV7-8	NA	TRBJ2-1	TGTGCCAGCAGCCCCTTAAGAAGCGGGACAAACAATGAGCAGTTCTTC	CASSPLRSGTNNEQFF
few	TRBV5-1	NA	TRBJ1-1	TGCGCCAGCAGCTTGGATTCGGGGGCCGAGACTGAAGCTTTCTTT	CASSLDSGAETEAFF
many	TRBV7-3	NA	TRBJ2-2	TGTGCCAGCAGCTCGGACACCGGGGAGCTGTTTTTT	CASSSDTGELFF
once	TRBV10-1	NA	TRBJ2-7	TGCACCAGACCCGACGAAAGCTCCTACGAGCAGTACTTC	CTRPDESSYEQYF
many	TRBV28	NA	TRBJ2-2	TGTGCCAGCAGGAATAACGGGATCACCGGGGAGCTGTTTTTT	CASRNNGITGELFF
NA	TRBV5-8	NA	TRBJ1-4	TGTGCCAGCAGCGGGGACAAGTGGGGTGAAAAACTGTTTTTT	CASSGDKWGEKLFF
many	TRBV5-1	TRBD2	TRBJ2-1	TGCGCCAGCAGTCCCCCTCTAGCGGGGAGGGCCTACAATGAGCAGTTCTTC	CASSPPLAGRAYNEQFF
NA	TRBV5-5	NA	TRBJ2-1	TGTGCCAGCAGCTTGGTCGAGGGGGGCGGAAGCTCCTACAATGAGCAGCTCTTC	CASSLVEGGGSSYNEQLF
few	TRBV10-1	TRBD1	TRBJ2-7	TGCGCCAGCGGACGCCGGGACAGCTCAAGACTATCCTACGAGCAGTACTTC	CASGRRDSSRLSYEQYF
NA	TRBV24-1	TRBD1	TRBJ1-6	TGTGCCACCAGCGAGGGACAGCCCTATAATTCACCCCTCCACTTT	CATSEGQPYNSPLHF
few	TRBV28	NA	TRBJ2-2	TGTGCCAGCACTTTCTCCACTAGCCCCCCCTATGGGAACACCGGGGAGCTGTTTTTT	CASTFSTSPPYGNTGELFF
NA	TRBV7-2	NA	TRBJ1-2	TGTGCCAGCAGCTTAGTACACAGGGAAAGTAATGGCTACACCTTC	CASSLVHRESNGYTF
few	TRBV5-6	NA	TRBJ2-5	TGTGCCAGCAGCCGGTCCCCACAGAATCAAGAGACCCAGTACTTC	CASSRSPQNQETQYF
NA	TRBV2	TRBD2	TRBJ2-7	TGTGCCAGCACCCTAACCGAGGCTAGCGGGATATACGAGCAGTACTTC	CASTLTEASGIYEQYF
few	TRBV3-1	NA	TRBJ1-6	TGTGCCAGCAGCCAGGGGGTAGATAATTCACCCCTCCACTTT	CASSQGVDNSPLHF
NA	TRBV5-1	NA	TRBJ2-7	TGCGCCAGCAGCGGCGGGATACACGAGCAGTACTTC	CASSGGIHEQYF
NA	TRBV5-4	TRBD2	TRBJ2-1	TGTGCCAGCAGCTACGACCGTAGCGGGAGCCCCTACAATGAGCAGTTCTTC	CASSYDRSGSPYNEQFF
few	TRBV10-3	NA	TRBJ2-1	TGTGCCATCAACGCGGGTGGTGAGGATGAGCAGTTCTTC	CAINAGGEDEQFF
NA	TRBV3-1	NA	TRBJ2-7	TGTGCCAGCAGCCATGCAGGAGGAGGCGAGCAGTACTTC	CASSHAGGGEQYF
NA	TRBV7-9	TRBD2	TRBJ2-3	TGTGCCAGCAGCCCCGGACTAGCGGGATTGGGAGATACGCAGTATTTT	CASSPGLAGLGDTQYF
NA	TRBV2	NA	TRBJ1-1	TGCGCCAGCAGCCAACTTACAAAGAACACTGAAGCTTTCTTT	CASSQLTKNTEAFF
NA	TRBV5-1	NA	TRBJ2-1	TGCGCCAGCAGCCTACACTCCACCAGAGGACTAGAGCAGTTCTTC	CASSLHSTRGLEQFF
few	TRBV20-1	NA	TRBJ1-1	TGCAGTGCGCCCACAGGGTTCACTGAAGCTTTCTTT	CSAPTGFTEAFF
NA	TRBV29-1	NA	TRBJ1-4	TGCAGCGTCATGTCAGGGGCAACTAATGAAAAACTGTTTTTT	CSVMSGATNEKLFF
NA	TRBV10-3	NA	TRBJ2-7	TGTGCCATCAGTGAACTTGATGGGTGGGAGCAGTACTTC	CAISELDGWEQYF
few	TRBV5-1	TRBD2	TRBJ2-7	TGCGCCAGCAGCCTCCGGACTAGCGGTTCCTCCTACGAGCAGTACTTC	CASSLRTSGSSYEQYF
few	TRBV28	NA	TRBJ1-2	TGTGCCAACAGCCCCTTGGGCAGGGGCAACTATGGCTACACCTTC	CANSPLGRGNYGYTF
few	TRBV24-1	NA	TRBJ1-3	TGTGCCACCAGTGGACCAGGAAACACCATATATTTT	CATSGPGNTIYF
few	TRBV7-3	NA	TRBJ2-5	TGTGCCAGCAGCTTAAAGTCGGGAGAGACCCAGTACTTC	CASSLKSGETQYF
NA	TRBV10-3	NA	TRBJ1-1	TGTGCCATCAGTGACTTAAAGGGGGGGTTTGAAGCTTTCTTT	CAISDLKGGFEAFF
NA	TRBV24-1	NA	TRBJ2-1	TGTGCCACCAGTGATTTGGGTGAGCAGTTCTTC	CATSDLGEQFF
few	TRBV7-2	TRBD1	TRBJ2-7	TGTGCCAGCAGCCCCCGTGGTCGTGGAGCAGGGGGCCGCTACGAGCAGTACTTC	CASSPRGRGAGGRYEQYF
few	TRBV30	NA	TRBJ1-1	TGTGCCTGGAGTGTAGGGCGGCATGAAGCTTTCTTT	CAWSVGRHEAFF
many	TRBV2	NA	TRBJ1-6	TGTGCCAGCAGTGAAATGGGGTTTAGATCACCCCTCCACTTT	CASSEMGFRSPLHF
few	TRBV12-3/TRBV12-4	NA	TRBJ2-1	TGTGCCACCTCCCGGCAGAATGAGCAGTTCTTC	CATSRQNEQFF
NA	TRBV13	NA	TRBJ2-1	TGTGCCAGCAGCTCCCGGGTAGCGGTAACCTACAATGAGCAGTTCTTC	CASSSRVAVTYNEQFF
many	TRBV7-2	NA	TRBJ2-1	TGTGCCAGCAGCTTAGCGGGACCAGCGAGGGATGAGCAGTTCTTC	CASSLAGPARDEQFF
NA	TRBV6-1	TRBD2	TRBJ2-1	TGTGCCAGCACCCCTGGGGCGGGAGGCTACAATGAGCAGTTCTTC	CASTPGAGGYNEQFF
many	TRBV27	NA	TRBJ1-6	TGTGCCAGCAGCTACGGGACCGGTAATTCACCCCTCCACTTT	CASSYGTGNSPLHF
NA	TRBV5-6	NA	TRBJ2-1	TGTGCCAGCAGCTTGGGCCCCGCGCCCTACAATGAGCAGTTCTTC	CASSLGPAPYNEQFF
NA	TRBV3-1	NA	TRBJ2-7	TGCGCCAGCAGCCAAAGAGGGGACCGAACCACCTACGAGCAGTACTTC	CASSQRGDRTTYEQYF
few	TRBV5-1	TRBD1	TRBJ1-1	TGCGCCAGCAGCGGTCGACAGGGGAACACTGAAGCTTTCTTT	CASSGRQGNTEAFF
few	TRBV18	NA	TRBJ2-1	TGTGCCAGCTCACCTACAGTCCATGAGCAGTTCTTC	CASSPTVHEQFF
few	TRBV11-3	NA	TRBJ2-1	TGTGCCAGCAGCACTTGGACCCTCGGGGATGAGCAGTTCTTC	CASSTWTLGDEQFF
NA	TRBV3-1	NA	TRBJ2-3	TGTGCCAGCAGCCAAGCCCGCAAGACGCAGTATTTT	CASSQARKTQYF
NA	TRBV7-9	NA	TRBJ2-5	TGTGCCAGCAGCTCCATACAGGGACTCCCTGAGGGAGAGACCCAGTACTTC	CASSSIQGLPEGETQYF
NA	TRBV10-1	NA	TRBJ2-7	TGCGCCAGCAGTGGTTCAACCGGGCCAAATTACTACGAGCAGTACTTC	CASSGSTGPNYYEQYF
NA	TRBV6-1	NA	TRBJ2-1	TGTGCCAGCAGTGAGTTGCGGAGGGCCGAAAATGAGCAGTTCTTC	CASSELRRAENEQFF
few	TRBV12-5	TRBD1	TRBJ1-3	TGTGCTAGTGGTTCTATGGGGATGGACAGGCTGTCTGGAAACACCATATATTTT	CASGSMGMDRLSGNTIYF
many	TRBV11-2	NA	TRBJ2-1	TGTGCCAGCAGCTCCCCGGACTTCTACAATGAGCAGTTCTTC	CASSSPDFYNEQFF
NA	TRBV12-5	NA	TRBJ2-1	TGTGCTAGTGGTTTGGTACTAGGAAGCGAGGGAAATGAGCAGTTCTTC	CASGLVLGSEGNEQFF
few	TRBV12-3/TRBV12-4	NA	TRBJ1-1	TGTGCCAGCACCGCAGGGGCCGCGTCGGAAGCTTTCTTT	CASTAGAASEAFF
many	TRBV28	NA	TRBJ2-7	TGTGCCAGCAGTTTCGTTGGGGGCGGAAATTACGAGCAGTACTTC	CASSFVGGGNYEQYF
few	TRBV7-2	NA	TRBJ2-3	TGTGCCAGCAGCTTAAATGTGGGGTCCCGGGGAAATACGCAGTATTTT	CASSLNVGSRGNTQYF
few	TRBV27	NA	TRBJ1-5	TGTGCCAGCAGGGCATCAGAAAGTCAGCCCCAGCATTTT	CASRASESQPQHF